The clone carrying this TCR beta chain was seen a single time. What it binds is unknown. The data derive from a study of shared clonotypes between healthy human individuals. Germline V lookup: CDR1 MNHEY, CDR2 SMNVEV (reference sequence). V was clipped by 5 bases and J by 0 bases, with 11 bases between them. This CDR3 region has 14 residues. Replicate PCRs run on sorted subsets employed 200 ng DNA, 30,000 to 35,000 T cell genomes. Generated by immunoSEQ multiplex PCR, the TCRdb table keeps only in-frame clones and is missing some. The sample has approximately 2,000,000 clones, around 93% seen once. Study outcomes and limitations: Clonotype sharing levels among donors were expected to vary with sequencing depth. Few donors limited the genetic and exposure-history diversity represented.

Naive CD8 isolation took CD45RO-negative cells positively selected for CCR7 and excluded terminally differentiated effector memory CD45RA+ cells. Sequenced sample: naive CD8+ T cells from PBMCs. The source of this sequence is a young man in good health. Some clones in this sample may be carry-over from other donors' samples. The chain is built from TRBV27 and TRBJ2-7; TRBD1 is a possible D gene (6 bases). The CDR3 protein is CASSPQGHSYEQYF. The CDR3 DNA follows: TGTGCCAGCAGTCCGCAGGGGCACTCCTACGAGCAGTACTTC.